This TCR beta chain was sequenced during a study of CD8+ T cells in alopecia areata. The overall study: At a dose of 5 to 10 mg twice daily, oral tofacitinib was given to treated patients. Percent of scalp involved defined treated patients' severity scores.

Study outcomes and limitations: Normal scalp had lower clonality than lesional scalp, with alopecia totalis/universalis lesions showing this most strongly. Persistence of many expanded lesional clones was seen in scalp and blood during tofacitinib.

Treatment here: oral pan-JAK inhibitor, 5-10 mg twice daily. The V end lost 6 bases, the J end lost 2 bases, and 12 bases lay between the germline ends. Germline V gene data show CDR1 as PRHDT and CDR2 as FYEKMQ (reference sequence). The CDR3 has 14 amino acids. RNA was isolated and reverse transcribed to cDNA, the sequencing template. This table comes from immunoSEQ multiplex PCR, and its TCRdb copy is limited to in-frame clones, with some not included. Altogether 200,000 or so clones are present, 58% being singletons, with the ten largest covering under 7%. Points on this clone: The antigen is not known.

This specimen consisted of CD4+ T cells sorted from blood, obtained at week 24, from a patient treated with tofacitinib. The TCR originated in a human donor with alopecia areata. The chain joins TRBV13 to TRBJ2-3; no firm D call. This CDR3 is CASRRARDTDTQYF. The DNA of the CDR3 is TGTGCCAGCAGGCGAGCTAGGGACACAGATACGCAGTATTTT.